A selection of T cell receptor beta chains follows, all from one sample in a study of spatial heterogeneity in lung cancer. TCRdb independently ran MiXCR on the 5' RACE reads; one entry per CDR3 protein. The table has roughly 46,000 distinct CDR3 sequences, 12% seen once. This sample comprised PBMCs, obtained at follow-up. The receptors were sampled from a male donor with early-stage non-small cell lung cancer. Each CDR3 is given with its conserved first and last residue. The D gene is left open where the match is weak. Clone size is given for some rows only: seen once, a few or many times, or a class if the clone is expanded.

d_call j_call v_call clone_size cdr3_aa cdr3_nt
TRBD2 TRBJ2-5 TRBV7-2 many CASSPTSLETQYF TGTGCCAGCAGCCCGACTAGCCTTGAGACCCAGTACTTC
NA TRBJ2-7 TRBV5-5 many CASIPDNSYEQYF TGTGCCAGCATCCCCGACAACTCCTACGAGCAGTACTTC
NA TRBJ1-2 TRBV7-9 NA CASSSQGIANYGYTF TGTGCCAGCAGCTCACAGGGTATCGCTAACTATGGCTACACCTTC
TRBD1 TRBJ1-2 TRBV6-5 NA CASSGQGSGYTF TGTGCCAGCAGCGGACAGGGCTCTGGCTACACCTTC
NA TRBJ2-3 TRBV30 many CAWLDRGWDTQYF TGTGCCTGGTTGGACCGGGGCTGGGATACGCAGTATTTT
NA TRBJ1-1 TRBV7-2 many CASSLSTPNTEAFF TGTGCCAGCAGCTTAAGTACACCGAACACTGAAGCTTTCTTT
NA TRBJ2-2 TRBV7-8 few CASSTGGSNTGELFF TGTGCCAGCAGCACCGGGGGATCGAACACCGGGGAGCTGTTTTTT
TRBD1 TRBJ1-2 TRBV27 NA CASSSSTGVNYGYTF TGTGCCAGCAGTTCCTCCACAGGGGTCAACTATGGCTACACCTTC
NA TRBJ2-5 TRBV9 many CASSPLGGGETQYF TGTGCCAGCAGCCCCCTGGGAGGCGGGGAGACCCAGTACTTC
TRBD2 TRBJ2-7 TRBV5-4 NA CASSLKRGGYEQYF TGTGCCAGCAGCTTAAAGCGGGGGGGCTACGAGCAGTACTTC
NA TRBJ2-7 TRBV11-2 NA CASSTHKTSGDEQYF TGTGCCAGCAGCACCCACAAAACCTCCGGGGACGAGCAGTACTTC
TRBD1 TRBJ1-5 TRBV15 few CATRQDRDQPQHF TGTGCCACCAGACAAGACAGGGATCAGCCCCAGCATTTT
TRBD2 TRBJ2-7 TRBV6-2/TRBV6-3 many CASSPPPGLLKEQYF TGTGCCAGCAGCCCGCCGCCGGGACTACTGAAGGAGCAGTACTTC
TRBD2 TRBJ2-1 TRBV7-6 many CASSSSGRTYNEQFF TGTGCCAGCAGCTCCAGCGGGAGGACCTACAATGAGCAGTTCTTC
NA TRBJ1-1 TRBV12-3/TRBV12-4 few CASSPPRGWAEAFF TGTGCCAGCAGTCCCCCCCGGGGGTGGGCTGAAGCTTTCTTT
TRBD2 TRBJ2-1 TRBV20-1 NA CSPIVTSGIYNEQFF TGCAGTCCGATCGTAACTAGCGGCATCTACAATGAGCAGTTCTTC
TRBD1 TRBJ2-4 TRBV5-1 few CASSLRQGDIQYF TGCGCCAGCAGCTTAAGACAGGGTGACATTCAGTACTTC
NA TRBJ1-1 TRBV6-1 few CASSWGTMNTEAFF TGTGCCAGCAGCTGGGGAACCATGAACACTGAAGCTTTCTTT
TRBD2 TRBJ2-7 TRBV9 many CASSMGTSGAYEQYF TGTGCCAGCAGCATGGGGACTAGCGGAGCCTACGAGCAGTACTTC
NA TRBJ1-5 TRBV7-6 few CASSLGPEGYQPQHF TGTGCCAGCAGCTTAGGTCCAGAAGGCTATCAGCCCCAGCATTTT
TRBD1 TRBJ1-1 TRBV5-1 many CASSSLQGDETEAFF TGCGCCAGCAGCTCACTACAGGGGGATGAGACTGAAGCTTTCTTT
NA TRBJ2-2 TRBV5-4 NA CASRGTDRFSGELFF TGTGCCAGCAGGGGCACCGACAGGTTCTCCGGGGAGCTGTTTTTT
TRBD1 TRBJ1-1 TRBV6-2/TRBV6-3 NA CASSYFGQGAEAFF TGTGCCAGCAGTTACTTCGGACAGGGGGCTGAAGCTTTCTTT
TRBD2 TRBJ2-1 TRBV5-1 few CASSLSLAGGSEQFF TGCGCCAGCAGCTTGAGCCTAGCGGGAGGGTCTGAGCAGTTCTTC
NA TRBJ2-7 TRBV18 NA CASSPPGLAYEQYF TGTGCCAGCTCACCACCGGGTCTAGCCTACGAGCAGTACTTC
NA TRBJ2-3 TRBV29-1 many CSVERGRTDTQYF TGCAGCGTTGAGAGGGGCCGCACAGATACGCAGTATTTT
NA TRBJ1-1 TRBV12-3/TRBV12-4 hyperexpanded CASSLFAAEAFF TGTGCCAGCAGTTTATTTGCGGCTGAAGCTTTCTTT
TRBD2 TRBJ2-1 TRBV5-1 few CASSSGTSVYNEQFF TGCGCCAGCAGCTCCGGGACTAGCGTCTACAATGAGCAGTTCTTC
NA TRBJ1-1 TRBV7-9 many CASRGVVNTEAFF TGTGCCAGCAGAGGTGTGGTGAACACTGAAGCTTTCTTT
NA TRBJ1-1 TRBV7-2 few CASSISSNTEAFF TGTGCCAGCAGCATAAGCTCCAACACTGAAGCTTTCTTT
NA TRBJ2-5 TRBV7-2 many CASSLKFPGETQYF TGTGCCAGCAGCTTAAAGTTTCCTGGAGAGACCCAGTACTTC
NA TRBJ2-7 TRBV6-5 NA CASSRGQGGEQYF TGTGCCAGCAGTCGAGGGCAAGGAGGGGAGCAGTACTTC
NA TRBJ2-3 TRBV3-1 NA CASNLDGGNTQYF TGTGCCAGCAACCTGGACGGGGGCAATACGCAGTATTTT
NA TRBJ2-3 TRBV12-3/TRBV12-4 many CASSPDRASTDTQYF TGTGCCAGCAGCCCTGACCGAGCTAGCACAGATACGCAGTATTTT
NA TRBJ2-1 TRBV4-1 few CASSPQRANYNEQFF TGCGCCAGCAGCCCCCAGCGGGCGAACTACAATGAGCAGTTCTTC
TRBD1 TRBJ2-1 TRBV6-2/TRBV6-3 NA CASSYGQASSYNEQFF TGTGCCAGCAGTTACGGACAGGCTAGCTCCTACAATGAGCAGTTCTTC
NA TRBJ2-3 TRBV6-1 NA CASNSGLFTSTDTQYF TGTGCCAGCAATTCGGGACTCTTTACGAGCACAGATACGCAGTATTTT
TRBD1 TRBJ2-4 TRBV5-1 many CASSLRQGANIQYF TGCGCCAGCAGCTTGAGGCAGGGGGCAAACATTCAGTACTTC
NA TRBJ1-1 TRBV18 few CASSPGVLNTEAFF TGTGCCAGCTCACCCGGGGTTCTGAACACTGAAGCTTTCTTT
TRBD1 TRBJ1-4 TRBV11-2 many CASSRGQGANEKLFF TGTGCCAGCAGCCGTGGACAGGGGGCAAATGAAAAACTGTTTTTT
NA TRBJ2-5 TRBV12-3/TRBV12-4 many CASTDVQETQYF TGTGCCAGCACTGATGTCCAAGAGACCCAGTACTTC
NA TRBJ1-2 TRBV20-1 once CSASGESYGYTF TGCAGTGCTAGCGGGGAGAGCTATGGCTACACCTTC
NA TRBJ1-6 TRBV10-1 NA CASSRSPLHF TGCGCCAGCAGTCGCTCACCCCTCCACTTT
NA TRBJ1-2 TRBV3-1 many CASSQDQEGYGYTF TGTGCCAGCAGCCAAGATCAGGAGGGCTATGGCTACACCTTC